What follows are 7 T cell receptor beta chains derived from one specimen sequenced in a study of blood T cells in healthy people across ages. Sample-barcoded 5' priming and a J-beta primer mix drove a second PCR of about 6 to 11 cycles. TCRdb ran MiXCR on the 5' RACE reads and lists one entry per CDR3 protein. This table has around 520,000 distinct CDR3 sequences, 27% appearing once. The sample was also linked to a second study, of T cells of mothers and their children.

The sequenced material came from blood. The receptor source for this set is a boy under 10 years old in good health.

This clonotype occurred a few times. The V and J genes are TRBV6-1 and TRBJ2-2; TRBD2 matches at 8 bases. There are 17 residues in the CDR3. The germline CDR1 and CDR2 sequences are MNHNS and SASEGT. J was trimmed by 5 bases and V by 6 bases; bases with no gene match: 14. The CDR3 DNA reads TGTGCCAGCAGCCTTCGGGCGGGAGGAGTGGGTACCGGGGAGCTGTTTTTT. Translation: CASSLRAGGVGTGELFF.

The chain recombines TRBV12-3 or TRBV12-4 with TRBJ2-1; 7 positions agree with TRBD1. The CDR3 is made up of 14 amino acids. With V trimmed by 6 bases and J by 0 bases, 2 bases remained unmatched. The CDR3 loop reads CASRGQSSYNEQFF. Written as DNA, the CDR3 is TGTGCCAGCAGGGGACAGAGCTCCTACAATGAGCAGTTCTTC.

Only a few counts were recorded for this clonotype. The genes are TRBV13 and TRBJ1-4; D is possibly TRBD1 (6 bases). The germline V and J ends were trimmed by 1 base and 7 bases, with 10 bases remaining between them. The germline gives CDR1 PRHDT, CDR2 FYEKMQ (reference sequence). CDR3 size: 14 residues. The CDR3 sequence is CASSLEGGREKLFF. The DNA of the CDR3 is TGTGCCAGCAGCTTAGAAGGGGGGCGTGAAAAACTGTTTTTT.

This clonotype was seen only a few times. The genes are TRBV11-2 and TRBJ2-1; 9 bases map to TRBD1. The length of the CDR3 is 13 residues. V lost 1 base, J lost 9 bases, and 1 base stayed unmatched. In germline, CDR1 is SGHAT, CDR2 FQNNGV. CDR3 in DNA: TGTGCCAGCAGCTTAGGGACAGGGGCTGAGCAGTTCTTC. Amino acids: CASSLGTGAEQFF.

The V and J genes are TRBV2 and TRBJ1-6; no firm D call. The germline gives CDR1 SNHLY, CDR2 FYNNEI. V lost 6 bases and J lost 5, with 14 bases in between. The CDR3 contains 15 residues. This chain's CDR3 is CASSPESANNSPLHF. Written as DNA, the CDR3 is TGTGCCAGCAGCCCGGAGTCAGCAAATAATTCACCCCTCCACTTT.

The chain carries TRBV5-1 and TRBJ2-5; 10 bases are a match to TRBD1. Gene TRBJ2-7 matches the end of the DNA better, so the J call may be wrong. CDR3 length: 13 amino acids. CDR1 and CDR2 (germline): SGHRS, YFSETQ. The CDR3 DNA sequence: TGCGCCAGTATGTTCGGACAGGGGGGCGAGCAGTACTTC. Residues: CASMFGQGGEQYF.

V is TRBV2 and J is TRBJ2-6, with D unclear. The germline V gene has CDR1 SNHLY and CDR2 FYNNEI. The CDR3 has 15 residues. The V end lost 1 base, the J end lost 3 bases, and 7 bases lay between the germline ends. DNA for the CDR3: TGTGCCAGCAGTGAAGTTAGTTTTGGGGCCAACGTCCTGACTTTC. Protein: CASSEVSFGANVLTF.